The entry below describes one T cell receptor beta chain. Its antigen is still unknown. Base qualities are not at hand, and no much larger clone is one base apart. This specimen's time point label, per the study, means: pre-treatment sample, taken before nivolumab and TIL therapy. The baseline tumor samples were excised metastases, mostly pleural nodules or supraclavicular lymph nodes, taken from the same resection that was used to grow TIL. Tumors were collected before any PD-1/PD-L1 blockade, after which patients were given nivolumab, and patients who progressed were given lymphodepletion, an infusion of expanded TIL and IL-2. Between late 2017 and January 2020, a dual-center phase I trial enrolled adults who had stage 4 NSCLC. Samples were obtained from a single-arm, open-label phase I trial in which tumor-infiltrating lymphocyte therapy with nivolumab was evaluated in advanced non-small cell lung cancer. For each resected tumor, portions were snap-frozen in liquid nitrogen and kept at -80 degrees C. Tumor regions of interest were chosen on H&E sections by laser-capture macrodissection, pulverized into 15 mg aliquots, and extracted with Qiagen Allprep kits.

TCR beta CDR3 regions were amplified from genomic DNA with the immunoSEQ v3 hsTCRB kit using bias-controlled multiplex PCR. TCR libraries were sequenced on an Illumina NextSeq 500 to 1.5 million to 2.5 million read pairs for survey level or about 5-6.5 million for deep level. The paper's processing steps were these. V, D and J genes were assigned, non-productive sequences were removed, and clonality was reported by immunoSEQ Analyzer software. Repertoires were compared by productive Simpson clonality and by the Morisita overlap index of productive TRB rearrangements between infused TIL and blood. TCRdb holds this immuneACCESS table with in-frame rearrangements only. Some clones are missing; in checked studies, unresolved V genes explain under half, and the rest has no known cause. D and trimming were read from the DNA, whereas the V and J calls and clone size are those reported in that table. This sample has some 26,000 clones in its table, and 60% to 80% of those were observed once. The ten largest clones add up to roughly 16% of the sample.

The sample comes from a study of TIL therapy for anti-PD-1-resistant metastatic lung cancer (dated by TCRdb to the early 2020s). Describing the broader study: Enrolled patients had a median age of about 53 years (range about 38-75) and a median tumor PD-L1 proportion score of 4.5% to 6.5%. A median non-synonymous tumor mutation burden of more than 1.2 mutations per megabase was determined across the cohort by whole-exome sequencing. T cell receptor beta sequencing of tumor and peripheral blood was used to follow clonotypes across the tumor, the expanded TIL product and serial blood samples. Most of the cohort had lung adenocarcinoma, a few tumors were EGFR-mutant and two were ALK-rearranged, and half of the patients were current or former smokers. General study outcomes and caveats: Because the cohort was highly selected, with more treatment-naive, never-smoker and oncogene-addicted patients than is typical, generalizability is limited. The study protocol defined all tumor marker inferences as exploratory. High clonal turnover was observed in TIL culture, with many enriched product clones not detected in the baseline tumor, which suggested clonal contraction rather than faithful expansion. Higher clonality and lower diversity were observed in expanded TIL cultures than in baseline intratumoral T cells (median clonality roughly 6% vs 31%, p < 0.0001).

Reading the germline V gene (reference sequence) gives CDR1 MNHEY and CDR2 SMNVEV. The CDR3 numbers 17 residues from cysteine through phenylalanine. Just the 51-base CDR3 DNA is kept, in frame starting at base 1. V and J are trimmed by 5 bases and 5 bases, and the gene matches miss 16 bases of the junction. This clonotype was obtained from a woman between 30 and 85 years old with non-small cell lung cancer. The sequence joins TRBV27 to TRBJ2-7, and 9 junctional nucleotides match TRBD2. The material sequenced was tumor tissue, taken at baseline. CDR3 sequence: CASSKTGVAGVSHEQYF. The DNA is TGTGCCAGCAGTAAAACAGGGGTAGCGGGAGTATCCCACGAGCAGTACTTC.